This entry lists 13 T cell receptor beta chains sequenced from one sample in a study of cytomegalovirus exposure and HLA in healthy donors. The study ran its PCR with 60 Vbeta and 13 Jbeta primers. Profiled with immunoSEQ multiplex PCR; TCRdb holds only in-frame clones, not every one. Altogether some 130,000 clones are present, around 81% being singletons, with the ten largest covering about 0.63%. The sample comprised PBMCs. The receptors stem from a young man in good health and CMV-seronegative.

The chain links TRBV5-1 to TRBJ2-3; D uncertain. The CDR3 runs to 14 residues. The V and J ends lost 0 bases and 2 bases respectively, with 7 bases between them. The germline gives CDR1 SGHRS, CDR2 YFSETQ. CDR3 nucleotides: TGCGCCAGCAGCTTGGACAGCCCCACAGATACGCAGTATTTT. This encodes CASSLDSPTDTQYF.

The rearrangement links TRBV28 to TRBJ2-3, with a possible D match to TRBD1 (5 bases). Trimming took off 6 bases at V and 1 base at J, with 14 bases between the two ends. In germline, CDR1 is MDHEN, CDR2 SYDVKM. The CDR3 sequence is 15 residues long. The CDR3 is CASRYGQGRTDTQYF. CDR3 in DNA: TGTGCCAGCAGGTACGGGCAGGGCCGCACAGATACGCAGTATTTT.

This clone was detected only a few times. The chain joins TRBV30 to TRBJ1-1; 7 bases match TRBD1. The CDR3 totals 13 residues. Germline values: CDR1 GTSNPN, CDR2 SVGIG (reference sequence). The V and J ends lost 7 bases and 7 bases, in that order; junction bases with no gene match: 12. This chain's CDR3 is CALGQKIRNEAFF. DNA of the CDR3: TGTGCCTTGGGACAGAAAATTCGTAATGAAGCTTTCTTT.

V usage is TRBV27 and J usage is TRBJ1-2; D call uncertain. Trimming stripped 2 bases from V and 2 bases from J, with 9 bases between. CDR1 and CDR2 from the germline V gene are MNHEY and SMNVEV (reference sequence). The CDR3 is 14 amino acids. The CDR3 spells CASSLRQRNYGYTF. CDR3 DNA: TGTGCCAGCAGTTTACGACAAAGAAACTATGGCTACACCTTC.

The gene calls are TRBV6-1 and TRBJ1-5; 7 bases fit TRBD1. The germline CDR1 and CDR2 sequences are MNHNS and SASEGT. Unmatched junction bases numbered 11, after V lost 4 bases and J lost 2 bases. This CDR3 comprises 17 residues. This chain's CDR3 is CASSGQGDWRGNQPQHF. CDR3 nucleotides: TGTGCCAGCAGTGGACAGGGTGACTGGCGTGGCAATCAGCCCCAGCATTTT.

The V gene is TRBV5-4, the J gene TRBJ1-5; a possible D gene is TRBD1 (5 bases). Trimming stripped 5 bases from V and 4 bases from J, with 10 bases between. Per the germline V gene, CDR1 is SGHNT and CDR2 is YYREEE (reference sequence). This CDR3 contains 13 residues. CDR3 region: CASSTGTNQPQHF. The DNA for the CDR3 is TGTGCCAGCAGTACAGGTACTAATCAGCCCCAGCATTTT.

This chain links TRBV6-5 with TRBJ2-5; D gene ambiguous. The germline CDR1 and CDR2 sequences are MNHEY and SVGAGI. The V gene lost 1 base and the J gene lost 2 bases, with 5 bases spanning the gap. The CDR3 sequence is 13 residues long. CDR3: CASSYFPQETQYF. In DNA form, the CDR3 reads TGTGCCAGCAGTTACTTCCCTCAAGAGACCCAGTACTTC.

The chain is built from TRBV28 and TRBJ1-4, with 9 bases aligning to TRBD1. CDR1 MDHEN and CDR2 SYDVKM come from the germline V gene. The V and J ends lost 2 bases and 5 bases, in that order; junction bases with no gene match: 3. This CDR3 has 15 residues. CDR3 DNA: TGTGCCAGCAGTTTACTCGACAGGGGGAATGAAAAACTGTTTTTT. It specifies CASSLLDRGNEKLFF.

The V and J genes are TRBV7-3 and TRBJ2-1; TRBD2 agrees at 9 bases. Germline CDR1 and CDR2: SGHTA and FQGTGA. CDR3 length equals 19 residues. Trimming removed 5 bases from V and 3 bases from J; junction bases left unmatched: 17. The CDR3 DNA reads TGTGCCAGCAGCCCCCGGCGTGGTAGCGGGGGCCCCTTCTACAATGAGCAGTTCTTC. Protein product: CASSPRRGSGGPFYNEQFF.

The J gene is TRBJ1-1, the V gene TRBV28; tentatively, D is TRBD1 (5 bases). V was trimmed by 5 bases and J by 5 bases, leaving 15 bases between them. CDR3 length equals 14 residues. Germline lookup yields CDR1 MDHEN and CDR2 SYDVKM. CDR3 in DNA: TGTGCCAGCAGTCGGGGGGGTTCAACGACTGAAGCTTTCTTT. Translating it yields CASSRGGSTTEAFF.

V is TRBV5-4 and J is TRBJ2-7; maybe TRBD1 (5 bases). The V gene's germline CDR1 is SGHNT and CDR2 YYREEE (reference sequence). The CDR3 consists of 13 residues. Between the trimmed V and J ends, which lost 5 bases and 7 bases, there was a span of 16 bases. The chain's CDR3 is CASRPELQGEQYF. CDR3 DNA sequence: TGTGCCAGCAGACCCGAACTTCAGGGAGAGCAGTACTTC.

This clone was detected only once. The J gene is TRBJ2-5, the V gene TRBV7-2; 13 positions match TRBD2. The V gene end was trimmed by 1 base and the J gene end by 1 base; junction bases not matched to a gene: 3. CDR3 length equals 17 residues. Per germline, CDR1 SGHTA and CDR2 FQGNSA. CDR3 sequence reads: CASSLGLAGGLQETQYF. The CDR3 DNA follows: TGTGCCAGCAGCTTAGGACTAGCGGGGGGTCTCCAAGAGACCCAGTACTTC.

V and J are TRBV6-5 and TRBJ1-1; TRBD1 matches at 7 bases. The CDR3 has 14 residues. Germline V gene lookup returns CDR1 MNHEY and CDR2 SVGAGI. V was pared by 6 bases and J by 10 bases, with 14 bases of the junction left unmatched. The CDR3 reads CASRDRRPYFGAFF. For the CDR3, the DNA is TGTGCCAGCAGGGACAGGAGACCTTACTTCGGAGCTTTCTTT.